The 20 T cell receptor beta chains in this list originate from one sample, sequenced in a study of T cell clonality in common variable immunodeficiency. Data came from immunoSEQ multiplex PCR; TCRdb stores just in-frame clones and leaves some out. The specimen has approximately 46,000 clones, none found just once. The sequencing sample was made of peripheral blood mononuclear cells. The receptors come from a person between 18 and 75 years old in good health.

This clone occurred many times. The CDR3 is cut off 3 residues early in the read; its end comes from the germline J gene. The chain couples TRBV7-2 to TRBJ2-5, with 12 bases aligning to TRBD2. In germline, CDR1 is SGHTA, CDR2 FQGNSA. V was pared by 4 bases and J by 5 bases, with 5 bases of the junction left unmatched. CDR3 size: 15 residues. Partial CDR3 DNA: TGTGCCAGCAGCTCACTAGCGGGGGGCAGGGAGACC. It is translated as CASSSLAGGRET. The whole CDR3 is CASSSLAGGRETQYF.

This clone appeared many times. The missing CDR3 end, 3 residues past where the read stops, is filled in from the germline J gene. V is TRBV19 and J is TRBJ1-2; D is unresolved. The V gene's germline CDR1 is LNHDA and CDR2 SQIVND (reference sequence). Trimming shortened V by 0 bases and J by 5 bases, and 13 bases separated the two germline ends. There are 15 residues in the CDR3. This chain's CDR3 is CASSIEWQASYGYTF. The DNA read from the CDR3 is TGTGCCAGTAGTATAGAATGGCAGGCATCATATGGC.

This clone was seen ten or more times. The read halts 3 residues ahead of the CDR3 end, with the missing end drawn from the germline J gene. The chain is built from TRBV18 and TRBJ2-7; D possibly corresponds to TRBD1 (6 bases). The CDR3 has 12 residues. The V gene lost 3 bases and the J gene lost 6 bases, with 9 bases spanning the gap. The V gene's germline CDR1 is KGHSH and CDR2 LQKENI. CDR3 in amino acids: CASSPQGSEQYF. CDR3 bases read: TGTGCCAGCTCACCGCAGGGGAGCGAG.

This clone occurred many times. The read falls 3 residues short of the CDR3 end, and the missing part is taken from the germline J gene. The gene calls are TRBV18 and TRBJ2-5, with D possibly being TRBD1 (6 bases). Germline CDR1 and CDR2: KGHSH and LQKENI. The CDR3 length is 16 residues. Deletions cut 1 base from V and 0 bases from J, with 12 bases between. The CDR3 loop reads CASSPQQGQDQETQYF. Incomplete CDR3 DNA: TGTGCCAGCTCACCACAGCAGGGGCAGGACCAAGAGACC.

This clone was detected only a few times. Read sequence stops 3 residues before the CDR3 end, and the germline J gene provides the missing end. This chain links TRBV7-2 with TRBJ2-7, with 8 bases identical to TRBD1. The J segment lost 5 bases and the V segment lost 4 bases, leaving 10 bases of the junction unmatched. CDR1 is SGHTA and CDR2 is FQGNSA in the germline V gene. The CDR3 contains 15 residues. CDR3 bases read: TGTGCCAGCAGCTCAACTCGACAGGGGACCCACGAG. This translates into CASSSTRQGTHE. The complete CDR3 sequence is CASSSTRQGTHEQYF.

This clone showed up many times. The read comes to an end 3 residues before the CDR3 does, leaving the germline J gene to fill in the end. The chain combines TRBV5-1 with TRBJ2-3; D is possibly TRBD1 (5 bases). Trimming took off 0 bases at V and 6 bases at J, with 14 bases between the two ends. Germline loops: CDR1 SGHRS, CDR2 YFSETQ. This CDR3 has 15 amino acids. The CDR3 loop is CASSLAGNPWDTQYF. The sequenced CDR3 bases are TGCGCCAGCAGCTTGGCAGGGAACCCATGGGATACG.

This clone was detected ten times or more. The read ends 3 residues before the CDR3 terminus; that terminus is restored from the germline J gene. This chain joins TRBV6-2 or TRBV6-3 and TRBJ2-1; D possibly corresponds to TRBD1 (6 bases). V was clipped by 7 bases and J by 3 bases, with 10 bases between them. Germline CDR1 reads MNHEY; CDR2 reads SVGEGT. The CDR3 consists of 13 residues. CDR3 loop: CASNRDNYNEQFF. The DNA read from the CDR3 is TGTGCCAGCAACCGGGACAACTACAATGAG.

This clone has at least ten counts. The CDR3 end is not reached by the read, which stops 3 residues before it; the germline J gene fills it in. V and J are TRBV19 and TRBJ1-1; no clear D gene. This CDR3 spans 14 amino acids. Germline V gives CDR1 LNHDA, CDR2 SQIVND (reference sequence). V lost 3 bases and J 1 base, leaving 9 bases between the germline ends. The sequenced CDR3 bases are TGTGCCAGTAGTATCGCGGGCCAGAACACTGAA. Protein: CASSIAGQNTE. The full CDR3 protein reads CASSIAGQNTEAFF.

This clone was recorded at least ten times. From the germline J gene comes the end of the CDR3, since the read stops 3 residues before it. J is TRBJ2-5 and V is TRBV6-1; the D gene could be TRBD1 or TRBD2 (5 bases each). The CDR3 totals 15 residues. V was shortened by 2 bases and J by 1 base, with 11 bases between the two germline ends. Germline V gene data show CDR1 as MNHNS and CDR2 as SASEGT. The chain's CDR3 is CASSESRGFQETQYF. The CDR3 DNA, read in part, is TGTGCCAGCAGTGAATCGAGGGGTTTCCAAGAGACC.

This clone showed up just a few times. Just one base apart from a much larger clone, this may be a read error. Read sequence stops 3 residues before the CDR3 end, and the germline J gene provides the missing end. This sequence joins TRBV7-9 and TRBJ2-3; TRBD2 agrees at 7 bases. Looked up from germline, CDR1 is SEHNR and CDR2 is FQNEAQ (reference sequence). The CDR3 totals 14 residues. CDR3 DNA, as far as it was read: TGTGCCAGCAGCTTGGGGGGGGAAAATCAGCCG. Translating it yields CASSLGGENQP. The entire CDR3 protein is CASSLGGENQPQYF. Looking up the rest from reference TRBV7-9 and TRBJ2-3 gives the full variable domain: DTGVSQNPRHKITKRGQNVTFRCDPISEHNRLYWYRQTLGQGPEFLTYFQNEAQLEKSRLLSDRFSAERPKGSFSTLEIQRTEQGDSAMYLCASSLGGENQPQYFGPGTRLTVL.

This clone was counted a few times. The read gets to within 3 residues of the CDR3 end, and the germline J gene fills in the rest. The rearrangement links TRBV5-1 to TRBJ2-1; D perhaps matches TRBD2 (7 bases). CDR1 and CDR2 (germline): SGHRS, YFSETQ. Trimming pared 6 bases from V and 4 bases from J, leaving 14 bases between. The CDR3 covers 14 residues. CDR3 amino acids: CASIGGPGYNEQFF. The sequenced CDR3 bases are TGCGCCAGCATCGGGGGGCCGGGTTACAATGAG.

This clone was recorded many times. The CDR3 end falls 3 residues outside the read, so it is completed with the germline J gene. The rearrangement joins TRBV12-3 or TRBV12-4 to TRBJ1-2; TRBD1 is a possible D gene (5 bases). Trimming stripped 1 base from V and 6 bases from J, with 15 bases between. The CDR3 covers 15 residues. The CDR3 loop reads CASSLVRKGRNGYTF. CDR3 DNA, as far as it was read: TGTGCCAGCAGTTTAGTAAGAAAGGGGAGGAATGGC.

With respect to this clone: The read terminates 3 residues before the CDR3 end, so the remaining end is supplied by the germline J gene. The chain joins TRBV18 to TRBJ2-2; D gene uncertain. Per the germline V gene, CDR1 is KGHSH and CDR2 is LQKENI. This CDR3 comprises 14 residues. CDR3 region: CASSPQGLNSPLFF. The covered CDR3 bases are TGTGCCAGCTCACCACAGGGTCTTAATTCACCG.

The sample holds many counts of this clone. The CDR3 goes on 3 residues after the read ends, and that part is filled in from the germline J gene. This chain uses TRBV5-1 with TRBJ1-4, with TRBD1 identical over 8 bases. Losses at the gene ends were 5 bases for V and 8 bases for J; bases not matched to a gene: 8. The CDR3 spans 14 residues. The germline CDR1 and CDR2 sequences are SGHRS and YFSETQ. This chain's CDR3 is CASRYGQGREKLFF. The sequenced part of the CDR3 DNA is TGCGCCAGCAGATATGGACAGGGCAGGGAAAAA.

This clone showed up many times. With the read ending 3 residues before the CDR3 end, the germline J gene is used to fill in that end. The V gene is TRBV6-4, the J gene TRBJ1-3; TRBD1 aligns across 8 bases. The CDR3 contains 13 residues. CDR1 is MRHNA and CDR2 is SNTAGT in the germline V gene. V gave up 9 bases and J gave up 8 bases; unmatched junction bases: 9. The CDR3 loop reads CARQTGASDTIYF. The sequenced CDR3 bases are TGTGCCAGACAGACAGGGGCGTCCGACACC.

This clone was detected many times. The CDR3 end is not reached by the read, which stops 3 residues before it; the germline J gene fills it in. J is TRBJ2-7 and V is TRBV29-1; 7 nucleotides agree with TRBD2. Germline values: CDR1 SQVTM, CDR2 ANQGSEA. The CDR3 runs 14 residues. V trimming: 2 bases; J trimming: 2 bases; junction bases outside the gene matches: 6. The CDR3 is CSVELERGTYEQYF. Partial CDR3 DNA: TGCAGCGTTGAACTGGAGCGGGGTACCTACGAG.

Ten or more counts support this clone. The missing CDR3 end, 3 residues past where the read stops, is filled in from the germline J gene. The chain carries TRBV7-2 and TRBJ2-7, with a possible D match to TRBD2 (7 bases). V was cut by 5 bases and J by 3 bases, with 17 bases left in between. The germline V gene encodes CDR1 SGHTA and CDR2 FQGNSA. This CDR3 has 15 residues. CDR3 loop: CASSPPRGANYEQYF. Incomplete CDR3 DNA: TGTGCCAGCAGCCCCCCTCGGGGGGCGAACTACGAG.

In this sample, this clone turned up many times. The CDR3 end is not reached by the read, which stops 3 residues before it; the germline J gene fills it in. V usage is TRBV30 and J usage is TRBJ1-2; D not resolved. CDR1 and CDR2 from the germline V gene are GTSNPN and SVGIG (reference sequence). This CDR3 contains 12 residues. CDR3 residues: CVGADPNYGYTF. The sequenced part of the CDR3 DNA is TGTGTCGGAGCGGATCCTAACTATGGC.

Turning to this clone: The read halts 3 residues ahead of the CDR3 end, with the missing end drawn from the germline J gene. V gene TRBV7-6 combines with J gene TRBJ2-7; 11 bases are a match to TRBD2. CDR1 is SGHVS and CDR2 is FNYEAQ in the germline V gene. The CDR3 has 15 amino acids. Trimming took 0 bases from V and 4 from J; bases not matched to a gene: 2. The sequenced part of the CDR3 DNA is TGTGCCAGCAGCTTAGCCGCTAGCGGGGGGTACGAG. Amino acid sequence: CASSLAASGGYE. The CDR3 as a whole reads CASSLAASGGYEQYF.

This clone was seen many times. The read finishes 3 residues shy of the CDR3 end, and the germline J gene is used to complete it. This sequence joins TRBV5-1 and TRBJ2-7; TRBD1 matches 8 bases. This CDR3 spans 15 amino acids. Trimming cost V 0 bases and J 2 bases; bases outside gene matches: 4. Germline V gives CDR1 SGHRS, CDR2 YFSETQ. The DNA read from the CDR3 is TGCGCCAGCAGCTTGGAACAGGGGGACCCCTACGAG. Its translation: CASSLEQGDPYE. The CDR3 reads in full as CASSLEQGDPYEQYF.